This T cell receptor (beta chain) was sequenced in a study of blood T cell repertoires in COVID-19. The overall study: Sites across the United States, Italy and Spain contributed samples from acute and convalescent COVID-19. T cells, B-cell-depleted T cells, or PBMCs provided the cDNA or gDNA that served as material.

TCRdb's copy holds only in-frame clones and misses some; the assay was immunoSEQ multiplex PCR. The sample holds 150,000 to 200,000 clones, about 83% seen once. The V and J ends lost 6 bases and 1 base, in that order; junction bases with no gene match: 5. The CDR3 runs to 13 residues. Looked up from germline, CDR1 is SQVTM and CDR2 is ANQGSEA. V usage is TRBV29-1 and J usage is TRBJ1-1; TRBD1 matches at 7 bases. Material: peripheral blood. This sequence originates from a human donor in a cohort sampled during active COVID-19. The CDR3 nucleotides are TGCAGCGTCGTCGGGACAGCGAACACTGAAGCTTTCTTT. Amino acids: CSVVGTANTEAFF.